This T cell receptor beta chain is from a study of CD8 T cells in Susac syndrome (dated by TCRdb to the late 2010s). Background on the whole study: The study used repertoire sequencing to test whether antigen drove CD8+ T cell activation and differentiation in Susac syndrome. On the study overall, not on this receptor specifically: The number of individuals in the TCR sequencing and HLA analysis was recognized as being relatively small.

The CDR3, from cysteine to phenylalanine, totals 12 residues. Only the CDR3 DNA stays, 36 bases, in frame from base 1. V and J lose 3 bases and 3 bases, and a span of 9 bases separates them. According to the germline V gene (reference sequence), CDR1 reads DFQATT and CDR2 reads SNEGSKA. High-throughput TCR beta sequencing profiled peripheral blood CD8+ and CD4+ T cells from healthy donors, Susac syndrome patients and multiple sclerosis patients. Healthy donors were age- and sex-matched controls. Bulk CD8+ and CD4+ T cells were purified by magnetic negative isolation, whereas CD8+ TEMRA cells were enriched by FACS. Blood was collected in EDTA tubes and processed within 24 hours, with PBMCs isolated through density gradient centrifugation. PBMCs intended for TCR sequencing were frozen in liquid nitrogen and were later thawed in a 37 degrees C water bath. The sorted or isolated CD4+, CD8+ and CD8+ TEMRA cells reached a purity of at least 90%.

RNA was extracted using the RNeasy kit, and about 0.45 to 1 microgram was reverse transcribed with random hexamers. The immunoSEQ multiplex PCR assay, covering 54 Vbeta and 13 Jbeta segments, was used to amplify TCR beta CDR3 regions. PCR amplification bias was corrected by using a synthetic template baseline for primer optimization and computational correction. In the source study's methods: Reads were annotated to V, D and J genes according to IMGT and were analyzed with immunoSEQ Analyzer, with only productive sequences retained. Clonality was calculated as one minus the Shannon entropy normalized by log2 of the number of productive unique sequences. For each patient and control, public and private clones were evaluated within the 100 most prevalent clones. Clones were defined as Susac-specific if absent from the healthy and MS cohorts, from approximately 1,100 published viral clones and from other ImmuneACCESS disease sequences. TCRdb itself trimmed the public reads at Q25 with fastp, ran MiXCR and retained productive beta chains. Rows matching on CDR3 protein sequence are summarized as one entry with the most common DNA and genes. TCRdb's processing, not the authors', yielded these V and J calls. The sample table lists more than 100,000 distinct CDR3 sequences, 90% to 95% of them with a count of one. The ten largest make up approximately 0.12% of the sample.

Concerning this clonotype: Its antigen target is currently unknown. No per-base quality is available; no much larger clone lies one base away.

The sample taken for sequencing was CD4+ T cells from PBMCs. The sequence was collected from a human donor in good health. The receptor chain draws on TRBV20-1 and TRBJ2-7; the D gene cannot be resolved beyond TRBD1 or TRBD2, each matching 5 bases. The DNA sequence is given as TGCAGTGCTAGTAGGGACCACTACGAGCAGTACTTC. Translated, this gives CSASRDHYEQYF.